One and the same sample provided the 2 T cell receptor beta chains below, sequenced in a study of cytomegalovirus exposure and HLA in healthy donors. With 60 Vbeta and 13 Jbeta primers, the PCR was carried out. Produced via immunoSEQ multiplex PCR; TCRdb's table is partial and in-frame only. Here the sample spans some 180,000 clones, under 9.5% being singletons. The sample was PBMCs. The source of these receptors is a woman younger than 45 in good health and CMV-seropositive.

DNA for the CDR3: TGTGCCAGCAGTTCCCGACTAGCGGGAGGCTACGAGCAGTACTTC. It encodes CASSSRLAGGYEQYF. This sequence joins TRBV6-5 and TRBJ2-7; 13 positions match TRBD2. Losses at the gene ends were 4 bases for V and 3 bases for J; bases not matched to a gene: 3. The CDR3 sequence is 15 residues long. From germline, CDR1 is MNHEY and CDR2 SVGAGI.

This clone has only a few counts. CDR3 residues: CSASRGATNEKLFF. The CDR3 DNA follows: TGCAGCGCCTCCCGGGGAGCAACTAATGAAAAACTGTTTTTT. The J gene is TRBJ1-4, the V gene TRBV29-1, with D hard to call. This CDR3 spans 14 amino acids. The V gene lost 7 bases and the J gene lost 0 bases, with 12 bases spanning the gap. Germline CDR1 and CDR2: SQVTM and ANQGSEA. Drawing the rest from reference TRBV29-1 and TRBJ1-4, the complete variable domain is SAVISQKPSRDICQRGTSLTIQCQVDSQVTMMFWYRQQPGQSLTLIATANQGSEATYESGFVIDKFPISRPNLTFSTLTVSNMSPEDSSIYLCSASRGATNEKLFFGSGTQLSVL.